One and the same sample provided the 4 T cell receptor beta chains below, sequenced in a study of blood T cell repertoires in COVID-19 (dated by TCRdb to 2019 to 2021). The method was the immunoSEQ multiplex PCR assay. What TCRdb holds here is the immuneACCESS table cut down to in-frame rearrangements. Part of the clones is not present; checked against another copy, under half of the missing clones reflect an unresolved V gene, and the others are unexplained. The sample yields around 450,000 clones; 87% were counted once. About 2% of the sample comes from the top ten. The sample was PBMCs or T cells enriched from blood (not recorded which). All receptors come from a woman between 18 and 30 years old with acute COVID-19.

V is TRBV30 and J is TRBJ2-7, with TRBD2 identical over 13 bases. With V trimmed by 7 bases and J by 5 bases, 5 bases remained unmatched. Germline CDR1 is GTSNPN and CDR2 is SVGIG (reference sequence). CDR3 length: 13 residues. In DNA, the CDR3 is TGTGCCTACACTAGCGGGAGGGTACACGAGCAGTACTTC. Protein sequence: CAYTSGRVHEQYF.

The genes are TRBV30 and TRBJ1-6; TRBD1 matches 9 bases. Germline V lookup: CDR1 GTSNPN, CDR2 SVGIG (reference sequence). CDR3 length: 14 residues. V trimming: 5 bases; J trimming: 10 bases; junction bases outside the gene matches: 9. The CDR3 DNA is TGTGCCTGGTCCCCCGGGACAGGGCTCTCACCCCTCCACTTT. This gives the protein CAWSPGTGLSPLHF.

V usage is TRBV6-5 and J usage is TRBJ2-5; 11 bases align to TRBD2. From germline, CDR1 is MNHEY and CDR2 SVGAGI. The CDR3 is 16 amino acids. The V gene end was trimmed by 0 bases and the J gene end by 2 bases; junction bases not matched to a gene: 2. The DNA for the CDR3 is TGTGCCAGCAGTTACTCTACTAGCGGGGGACAAGAGACCCAGTACTTC. This encodes CASSYSTSGGQETQYF.

This chain connects TRBV9 to TRBJ1-2; 7 bases are shared with TRBD1. Per germline, CDR1 SGDLS and CDR2 YYNGEE. V was clipped by 2 bases and J by 3 bases; unmatched bases: 1. This CDR3 has 13 residues. The CDR3 protein is CASSVRGDYGYTF. In DNA form, the CDR3 reads TGTGCCAGCAGCGTCAGGGGGGACTATGGCTACACCTTC.